This is a list of T cell receptor beta chains from one sample in a study of response to subunit inactivated influenza vaccine. In TCRdb, the RT-PCR reads were re-called with MiXCR into one record per CDR3 protein. The sample contains hundreds of thousands of distinct CDR3 sequences, less than 30% of which appear only once. The material sequenced was CD4+ T cells sorted from PBMCs, taken roughly 5 days after vaccination. The source of these receptors is a man aged 50-59 years who received an inactivated influenza vaccine. Each CDR3 is given with its conserved first and last residue. Each record gives: J gene, V gene, D gene, clone size, CDR3 protein, CDR3 DNA. A D gene is named only where the DNA matches it firmly. A clone size is listed for some rows: how often the clone was seen (once, few, many), or a class if it is expanded.

TRBJ2-2,TRBV5-1,.,.,CASSLITANTGELFF,TGCGCCAGCAGCTTGATTACAGCGAACACCGGGGAGCTGTTTTTT
TRBJ2-7,TRBV7-9,.,.,CASSLPTRRYEQYF,TGTGCCAGCAGCTTACCCACCAGACGCTACGAGCAGTACTTC
TRBJ1-1,TRBV28,.,.,CASSSLGRVNTEAFF,TGTGCCAGCAGTTCCCTGGGACGGGTGAACACTGAAGCTTTCTTT
TRBJ2-5,TRBV29-1,.,.,CSVLFQETQYF,TGCAGCGTCCTTTTTCAAGAGACCCAGTACTTC
TRBJ2-7,TRBV7-2,TRBD2,many,CASKLLAGVHEQYF,TGTGCCAGCAAACTACTAGCGGGAGTTCACGAGCAGTACTTC
TRBJ1-5,TRBV20-1,.,few,CSARAAGDSNQPQHF,TGCAGTGCTAGAGCTGCAGGAGATAGCAATCAGCCCCAGCATTTT
TRBJ2-1,TRBV20-1,.,.,CCARDPQRSTYNEQFF,TGCTGTGCTAGAGATCCCCAGCGGTCGACCTACAATGAGCAGTTCTTC
TRBJ1-3,TRBV6-2/TRBV6-3,TRBD1,.,CASGRTGHVGNTIYF,TGTGCCAGCGGCCGGACAGGACACGTTGGAAACACCATATATTTT
TRBJ2-2,TRBV4-3,TRBD2,.,CASSQRTSGANTGELFF,TGCGCCAGCAGCCAAAGGACTAGCGGGGCGAACACCGGGGAGCTGTTTTTT
TRBJ2-1,TRBV5-5,.,.,CASSLVMRLEYNEQFF,TGTGCCAGCAGCTTGGTAATGCGACTAGAGTACAATGAGCAGTTCTTC
TRBJ2-7,TRBV20-1,.,once,CSARDPLDEQYF,TGCAGTGCTAGAGACCCCTTGGACGAGCAGTACTTC
TRBJ2-7,TRBV27,.,.,CASRVGPNLLYEQYF,TGTGCCAGCAGGGTGGGACCGAACCTACTCTACGAGCAGTACTTC
TRBJ2-1,TRBV7-2,TRBD1,many,CASSRQGNEQFF,TGTGCCAGCAGCCGACAGGGCAATGAGCAGTTCTTC
TRBJ1-6,TRBV20-1,TRBD1,few,CSAIGQGNSPLHF,TGCAGTGCTATTGGACAGGGGAATTCACCCCTCCACTTT
TRBJ2-7,TRBV29-1,.,.,CSAGGGLGEQYF,TGCAGCGCTGGGGGGGGGCTGGGCGAGCAGTACTTC
TRBJ2-7,TRBV5-1,.,.,CASSSSPTAGYEQYF,TGCGCCAGCAGCTCAAGTCCAACTGCTGGTTACGAGCAGTACTTC
TRBJ1-5,TRBV6-1,.,many,CASSRQISNQPQHF,TGTGCCAGCAGTCGACAGATTAGCAATCAGCCCCAGCATTTT
TRBJ1-6,TRBV12-3/TRBV12-4,.,many,CASSLGQGLNSPLHF,TGTGCCAGCAGTTTGGGTCAGGGATTGAATTCACCCCTCCACTTT
TRBJ2-1,TRBV5-1,.,.,CASSQPEGDNEQFF,TGCGCCAGCAGCCAACCGGAGGGCGACAATGAGCAGTTCTTC
TRBJ1-4,TRBV4-3,.,.,CASSQDKGYNEKLFF,TGCGCCAGCAGCCAAGATAAGGGGTATAATGAAAAACTGTTTTTT
TRBJ2-5,TRBV4-3,.,.,CASSPSRFGIETQYF,TGCGCCAGCAGCCCGAGCCGTTTTGGGATAGAGACCCAGTACTTC
TRBJ2-1,TRBV29-1,TRBD2,few,CSVEGTSETYNEQFF,TGCAGCGTTGAAGGGACTAGCGAGACCTACAATGAGCAGTTCTTC
TRBJ1-5,TRBV12-2,.,once,CASRLVFQDSNQPQHF,TGTGCAAGTCGCTTAGTGTTTCAGGATAGCAATCAGCCCCAGCATTTT
TRBJ2-5,TRBV2,.,.,CASAGTAGETQYF,TGTGCCAGTGCCGGGACCGCCGGGGAGACCCAGTACTTC
TRBJ1-1,TRBV10-3,.,.,CAIRDGLMNTEAFF,TGTGCCATCCGGGACGGCCTTATGAACACTGAAGCTTTCTTT
TRBJ2-5,TRBV20-1,TRBD2,.,CSARRTSGRETQYF,TGCAGTGCTCGCCGGACTAGCGGGAGGGAGACCCAGTACTTC